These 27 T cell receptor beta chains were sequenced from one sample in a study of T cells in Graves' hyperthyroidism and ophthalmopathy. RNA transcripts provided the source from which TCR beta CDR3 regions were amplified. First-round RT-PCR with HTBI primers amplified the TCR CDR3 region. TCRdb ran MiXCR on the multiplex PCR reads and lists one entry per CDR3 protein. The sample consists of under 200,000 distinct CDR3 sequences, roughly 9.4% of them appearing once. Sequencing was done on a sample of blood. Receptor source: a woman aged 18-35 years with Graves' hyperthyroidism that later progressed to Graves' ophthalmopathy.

CDR3 sequence (DNA): TGTGCCACCAGTGATTTGCGCCGACACTCCATCGTGGGGAACACTGAAGCTTTCTTT. It specifies CATSDLRRHSIVGNTEAFF. J is TRBJ1-1 and V is TRBV24-1; D not resolved. Germline V gene lookup returns CDR1 KGHDR and CDR2 SFDVKD. This CDR3 has 19 residues. The ends were cut back, 0 bases at V and 1 base at J, with 20 bases in the middle.

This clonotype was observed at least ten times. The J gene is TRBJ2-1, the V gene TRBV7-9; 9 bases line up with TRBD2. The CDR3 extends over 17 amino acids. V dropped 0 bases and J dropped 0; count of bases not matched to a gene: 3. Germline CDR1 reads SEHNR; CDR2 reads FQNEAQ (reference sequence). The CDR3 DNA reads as TGTGCCAGCAGCTTAGCGCGGGGGGGGAGCTCCTACAATGAGCAGTTCTTC. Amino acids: CASSLARGGSSYNEQFF.

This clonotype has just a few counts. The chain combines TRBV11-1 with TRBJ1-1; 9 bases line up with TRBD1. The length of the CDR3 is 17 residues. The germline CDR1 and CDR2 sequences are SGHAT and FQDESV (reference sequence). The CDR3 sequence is CAGSLGDRVLVNTEAFF. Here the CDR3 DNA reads TGTGCTGGCAGCTTAGGGGACAGGGTCCTAGTGAACACTGAAGCTTTCTTT.

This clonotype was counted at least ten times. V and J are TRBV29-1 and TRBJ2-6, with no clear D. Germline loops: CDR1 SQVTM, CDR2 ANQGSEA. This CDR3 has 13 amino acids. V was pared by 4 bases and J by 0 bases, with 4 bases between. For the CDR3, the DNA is TGCAGCGTTGTGAACTCTGGGGCCAACGTCCTGACTTTC. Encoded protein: CSVVNSGANVLTF.

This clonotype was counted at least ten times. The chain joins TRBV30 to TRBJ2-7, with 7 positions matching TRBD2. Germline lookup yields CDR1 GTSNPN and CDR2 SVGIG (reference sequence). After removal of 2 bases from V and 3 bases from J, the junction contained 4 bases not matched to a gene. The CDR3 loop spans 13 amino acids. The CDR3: CAWSKGTNYEQYF. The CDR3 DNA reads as TGTGCCTGGAGTAAAGGGACTAACTACGAGCAGTACTTC.

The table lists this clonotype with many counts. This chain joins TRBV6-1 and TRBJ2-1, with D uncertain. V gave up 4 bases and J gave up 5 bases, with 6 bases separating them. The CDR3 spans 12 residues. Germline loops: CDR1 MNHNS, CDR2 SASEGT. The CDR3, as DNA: TGTGCCAGCAGTGGTCAGAACAATGAGCAGTTCTTC. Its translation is CASSGQNNEQFF.

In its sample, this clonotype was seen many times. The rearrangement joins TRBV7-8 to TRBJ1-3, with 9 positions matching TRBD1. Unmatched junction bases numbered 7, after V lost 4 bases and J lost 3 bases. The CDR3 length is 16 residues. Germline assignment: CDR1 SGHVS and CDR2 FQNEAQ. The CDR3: CASSYGQGLIGNTIYF. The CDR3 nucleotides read TGTGCCAGCAGCTACGGACAGGGGCTAATTGGAAACACCATATATTTT. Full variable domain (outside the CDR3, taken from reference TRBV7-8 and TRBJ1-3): GAGVSQSPRYKVAKRGQDVALRCDPISGHVSLFWYQQALGQGPEFLTYFQNEAQLDKSGLPSDRFFAERPEGSVSTLKIQRTQQEDSAVYLCASSYGQGLIGNTIYFGEGSWLTVV.

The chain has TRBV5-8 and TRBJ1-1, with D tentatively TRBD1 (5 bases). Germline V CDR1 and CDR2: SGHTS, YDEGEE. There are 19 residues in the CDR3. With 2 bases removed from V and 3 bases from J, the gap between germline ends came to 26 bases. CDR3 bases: TGTGCCAGCAGCTTTCGGGTGGGCAGGGCGAGGGGTCGGGACACTGAAGCTTTCTTT. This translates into CASSFRVGRARGRDTEAFF.

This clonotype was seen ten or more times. CDR3 sequence: CASSFTGGVTEAFF. As DNA, the CDR3 is TGTGCCAGCAGTTTTACCGGTGGAGTCACTGAAGCTTTCTTT. The J gene is TRBJ1-1, the V gene TRBV28; D gene unclear. CDR3 length: 14 residues. Trimming took 3 bases from V and 4 from J, leaving 12 bases between them. Germline CDR1 and CDR2: MDHEN and SYDVKM.

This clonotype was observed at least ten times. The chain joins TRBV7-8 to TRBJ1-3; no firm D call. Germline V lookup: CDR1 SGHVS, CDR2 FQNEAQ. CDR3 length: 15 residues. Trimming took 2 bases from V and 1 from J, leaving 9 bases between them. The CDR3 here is CASSLTMASGNTIYF. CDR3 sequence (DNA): TGTGCCAGCAGCTTAACGATGGCGTCTGGAAACACCATATATTTT.

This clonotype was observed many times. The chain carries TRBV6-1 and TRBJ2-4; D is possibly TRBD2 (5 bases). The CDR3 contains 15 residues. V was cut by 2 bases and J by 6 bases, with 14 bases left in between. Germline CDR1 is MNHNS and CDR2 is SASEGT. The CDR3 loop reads CASSEFGAGLNIQYF. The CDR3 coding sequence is TGTGCCAGCAGTGAATTCGGAGCAGGACTAAACATTCAGTACTTC.

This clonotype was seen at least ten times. CDR3 DNA sequence: TGCGCCAGCAGCTTACACAGGGAGTTGAACACTGAAGCTTTCTTT. Amino acids: CASSLHRELNTEAFF. This chain uses TRBV5-1 with TRBJ1-1; TRBD1 might be the D (6 bases). The CDR3 sequence is 15 residues long. Trimming pared 2 bases from V and 0 bases from J, leaving 11 bases between. Germline CDR1 SGHRS, CDR2 YFSETQ.

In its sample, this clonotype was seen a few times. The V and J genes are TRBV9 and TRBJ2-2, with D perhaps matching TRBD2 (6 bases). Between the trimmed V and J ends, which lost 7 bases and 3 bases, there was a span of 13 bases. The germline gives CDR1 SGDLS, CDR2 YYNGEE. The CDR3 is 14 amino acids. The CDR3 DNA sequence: TGTGCCAGCGCGGGGACTGGTGACACCGGGGAGCTGTTTTTT. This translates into CASAGTGDTGELFF.

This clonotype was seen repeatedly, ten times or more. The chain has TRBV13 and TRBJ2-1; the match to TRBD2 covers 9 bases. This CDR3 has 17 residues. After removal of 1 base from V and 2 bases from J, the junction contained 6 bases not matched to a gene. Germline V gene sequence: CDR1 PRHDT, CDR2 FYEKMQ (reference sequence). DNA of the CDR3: TGTGCCAGCAGCTTAGTTTCTGCGGGGGGGACCTACAATGAGCAGTTCTTC. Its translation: CASSLVSAGGTYNEQFF.

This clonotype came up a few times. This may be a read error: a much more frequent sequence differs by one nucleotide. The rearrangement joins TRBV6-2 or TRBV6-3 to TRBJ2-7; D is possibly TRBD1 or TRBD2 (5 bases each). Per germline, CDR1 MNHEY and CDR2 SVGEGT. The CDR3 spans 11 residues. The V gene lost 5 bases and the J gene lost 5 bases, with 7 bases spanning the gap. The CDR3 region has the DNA TGTGCCAGCAGTCAGGGACACGAGCAGTACTTC. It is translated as CASSQGHEQYF.

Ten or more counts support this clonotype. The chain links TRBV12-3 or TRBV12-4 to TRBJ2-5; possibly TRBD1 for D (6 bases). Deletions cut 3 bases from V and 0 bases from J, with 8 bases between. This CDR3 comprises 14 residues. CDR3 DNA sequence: TGTGCCAGCAGTTTGGGGGCCTACCAAGAGACCCAGTACTTC. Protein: CASSLGAYQETQYF.

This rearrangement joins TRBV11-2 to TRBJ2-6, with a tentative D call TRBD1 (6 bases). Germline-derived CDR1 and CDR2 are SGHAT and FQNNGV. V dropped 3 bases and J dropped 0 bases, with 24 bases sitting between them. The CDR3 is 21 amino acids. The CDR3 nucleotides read TGTGCCAGCAGCTTTTCCTGGGAATGGGGGCTATCGAGCTCTGGGGCCAACGTCCTGACTTTC. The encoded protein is CASSFSWEWGLSSSGANVLTF.

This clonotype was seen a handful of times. CDR3 coding DNA: TGTGCCAGCAGCTTGGTGGGCAGGGTTCTAGCCCAGTACTTC. Amino acids: CASSLVGRVLAQYF. The chain links TRBV5-6 to TRBJ2-5, with a possible D match to TRBD1 (5 bases). V was pared by 0 bases and J by 9 bases, with 15 bases between. The CDR3 is 14 amino acids. CDR1 is SGHDT, CDR2 YYEEEE, per germline. Together with reference TRBV5-6 and TRBJ2-5, the CDR3 gives the full variable domain: DAGVTQSPTHLIKTRGQQVTLRCSPKSGHDTVSWYQQALGQGPQFIFQYYEEEERQRGNFPDRFSGHQFPNYSSELNVNALLLGDSALYLCASSLVGRVLAQYFGPGTRLLVL.

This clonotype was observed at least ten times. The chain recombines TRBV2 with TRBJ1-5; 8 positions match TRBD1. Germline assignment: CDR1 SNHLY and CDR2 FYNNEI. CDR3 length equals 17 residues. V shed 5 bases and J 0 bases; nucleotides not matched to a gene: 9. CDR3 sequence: CASSTGMDRVSNQPQHF. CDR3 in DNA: TGTGCCAGCAGTACCGGAATGGACAGGGTTAGCAATCAGCCCCAGCATTTT.

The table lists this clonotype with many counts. The CDR3 region is CAISVDRLDEAFF. CDR3 nucleotides: TGTGCCATCAGCGTGGACAGGTTGGATGAAGCTTTCTTT. V and J are TRBV10-3 and TRBJ1-1; 7 nucleotides align to TRBD1. The V gene's germline CDR1 is ENHRY and CDR2 SYGVKD. This CDR3 comprises 13 residues. The ends lost 6 bases at V and 7 bases at J; junction bases unmatched: 8.

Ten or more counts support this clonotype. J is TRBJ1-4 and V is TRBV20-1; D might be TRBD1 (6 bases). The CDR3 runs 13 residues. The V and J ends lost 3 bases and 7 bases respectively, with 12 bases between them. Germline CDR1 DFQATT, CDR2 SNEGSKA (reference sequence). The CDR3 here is CSARFRGGEKLFF. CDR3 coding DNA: TGCAGTGCTAGGTTCAGGGGAGGTGAAAAACTGTTTTTT.

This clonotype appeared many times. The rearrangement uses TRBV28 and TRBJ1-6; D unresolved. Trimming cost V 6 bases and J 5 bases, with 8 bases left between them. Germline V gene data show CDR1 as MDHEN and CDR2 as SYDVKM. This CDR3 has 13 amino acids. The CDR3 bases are TGTGCCAGCAGAAGAATGAATAATTCACCCCTCCACTTT. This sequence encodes CASRRMNNSPLHF.

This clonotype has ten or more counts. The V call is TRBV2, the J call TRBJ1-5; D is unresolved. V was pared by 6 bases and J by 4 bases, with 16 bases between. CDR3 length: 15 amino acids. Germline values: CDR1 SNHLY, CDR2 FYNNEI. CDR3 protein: CASSQYSSKNQPQHF. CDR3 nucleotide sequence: TGTGCCAGCAGCCAATATTCCTCCAAGAATCAGCCCCAGCATTTT.

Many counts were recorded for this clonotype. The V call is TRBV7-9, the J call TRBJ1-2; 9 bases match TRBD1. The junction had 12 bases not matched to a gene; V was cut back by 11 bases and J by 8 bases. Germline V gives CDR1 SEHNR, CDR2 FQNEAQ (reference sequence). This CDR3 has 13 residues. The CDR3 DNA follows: TGTGCCGGATTTCCGGGACAGGGTGGGGGCTACACCTTC. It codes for CAGFPGQGGGYTF.

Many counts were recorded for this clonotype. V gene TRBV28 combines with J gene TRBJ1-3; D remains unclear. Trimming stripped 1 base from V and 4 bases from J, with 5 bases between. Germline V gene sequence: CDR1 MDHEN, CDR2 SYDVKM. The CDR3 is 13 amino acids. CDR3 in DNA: TGTGCCAGCAGTTTATCTCGGGGAAACACCATATATTTT. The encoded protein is CASSLSRGNTIYF.

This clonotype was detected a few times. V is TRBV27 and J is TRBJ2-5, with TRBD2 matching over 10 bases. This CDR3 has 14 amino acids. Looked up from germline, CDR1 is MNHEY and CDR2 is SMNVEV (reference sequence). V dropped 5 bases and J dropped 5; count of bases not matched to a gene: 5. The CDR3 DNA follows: TGTGCCAGCAGTGAGCGGGGGGGTTCTGAGACCCAGTACTTC. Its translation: CASSERGGSETQYF.

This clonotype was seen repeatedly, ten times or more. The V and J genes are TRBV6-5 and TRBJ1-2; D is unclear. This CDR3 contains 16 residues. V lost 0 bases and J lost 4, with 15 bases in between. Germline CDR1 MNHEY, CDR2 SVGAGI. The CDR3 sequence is CASSYSVKAGVYGYTF. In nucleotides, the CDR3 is TGTGCCAGCAGTTACTCTGTTAAGGCAGGTGTCTATGGCTACACCTTC.